These 27 T cell receptor beta chains share one sample of origin, sequenced in a study of T cell repertoires in cytomegalovirus infection. Antigen specificity for these receptors is unknown. TCRdb passed the reads through MiXCR, listing each CDR3 protein once. The profile shows 100,000 to 150,000 distinct CDR3 sequences, around 32% of them singletons. The sequenced sample was CD8+ T cells from cultured PBMCs, obtained from culture after CMV antigen stimulation. The receptors here all came from a human donor in good health (CMV status not recorded). Some clones in this sample may be carry-over from other donors' samples.

V and J are TRBV20-1 and TRBJ2-7; D tentatively fits TRBD1 or TRBD2 (5 bases each). The CDR3 sequence is 15 residues long. With 0 bases removed from V and 0 bases from J, the gap between germline ends came to 12 bases. Germline loops: CDR1 DFQATT, CDR2 SNEGSKA (reference sequence). CDR3 loop: CSARDWGSSSYEQYF. CDR3 in DNA: TGCAGTGCTAGAGATTGGGGGTCCAGCTCCTACGAGCAGTACTTC.

This clonotype came up a few times. The chain joins TRBV5-5 to TRBJ1-5; TRBD1 matches 9 bases. Germline V lookup: CDR1 SGHKS, CDR2 YYEKEE (reference sequence). The V gene end was trimmed by 4 bases and the J gene end by 8 bases; junction bases not matched to a gene: 7. This CDR3 is 14 amino acids long. The CDR3 reads CASSTGTGLKPQHF. CDR3 bases: TGTGCCAGCAGCACCGGGACAGGGCTTAAGCCCCAGCATTTT.

This chain joins TRBV7-9 and TRBJ2-7; TRBD1 or TRBD2 may be the D gene (5 bases each). The CDR3 contains 14 residues. Germline V lookup: CDR1 SEHNR, CDR2 FQNEAQ (reference sequence). Trimming shortened V by 1 base and J by 6 bases, and 13 bases separated the two germline ends. CDR3 residues: CASSLDRGPGEQYF. CDR3 nucleotides: TGTGCCAGCAGCTTAGATCGGGGCCCAGGCGAGCAGTACTTC.

As regards this clonotype: Its ends do not fully match the called genes, so a read error is possible. The rearrangement uses TRBV7-6 and TRBJ1-1; TRBD1 aligns across 7 bases. This CDR3 contains 15 residues. CDR1 and CDR2 from the germline V gene are SGHVS and FNYEAQ. CDR3 in amino acids: CVSSHRTGLNTEAFF. CDR3 nucleotides: TGTGTCAGCAGCCACCGGACAGGTTTGAACACTGAAGCTTTCTTT.

This clonotype has only a few counts. The rearrangement joins TRBV5-4 to TRBJ1-1; D call uncertain. From germline, CDR1 is SGHNT and CDR2 YYREEE (reference sequence). The CDR3 length is 12 residues. V was cut by 0 bases and J by 10 bases, with 10 bases left in between. The CDR3: CASSLGTGGAFF. The CDR3 region has the DNA TGTGCCAGCAGCTTGGGGACGGGCGGAGCTTTCTTT. Complete variable domain (other parts from reference TRBV5-4 and TRBJ1-1): ETGVTQSPTHLIKTRGQQVTLRCSSQSGHNTVSWYQQALGQGPQFIFQYYREEENGRGNFPPRFSGLQFPNYSSELNVNALELDDSALYLCASSLGTGGAFFGQGTRLTVV.

V and J are TRBV11-2 and TRBJ2-7; TRBD1 matches 7 bases. The germline CDR1 and CDR2 sequences are SGHAT and FQNNGV. The length of the CDR3 is 14 residues. V dropped 1 base and J dropped 3; count of bases not matched to a gene: 3. The chain's CDR3 is CASSLGQGVYEQYF. The CDR3 nucleotides read TGTGCCAGCAGCTTAGGACAGGGCGTCTACGAGCAGTACTTC.

V usage is TRBV13 and J usage is TRBJ1-6; TRBD1 matches 11 bases. This CDR3 contains 16 residues. Unmatched junction bases numbered 11, after V lost 6 bases and J lost 10 bases. CDR1 PRHDT and CDR2 FYEKMQ come from the germline V gene (reference sequence). The CDR3 DNA follows: TGTGCCAGCAGACTCAGGACAGGGGGCGGTCGGTCACCCCTCCACTTT. Its protein product is CASRLRTGGGRSPLHF.

This chain joins TRBV29-1 and TRBJ2-3; 13 positions agree with TRBD2. This CDR3 is built from 16 residues. Per germline, CDR1 SQVTM and CDR2 ANQGSEA. J was trimmed by 4 bases and V by 0 bases; bases with no gene match: 4. CDR3 sequence reads: CSVEDPGLAGSDTQYF. The CDR3 DNA sequence: TGCAGCGTTGAAGACCCGGGACTAGCGGGGTCAGATACGCAGTATTTT.

This chain joins TRBV6-5 and TRBJ1-2; a weak D match, TRBD1 (5 bases). The CDR3 sequence is 15 residues long. Germline V gene lookup returns CDR1 MNHEY and CDR2 SVGAGI. V was clipped by 2 bases and J by 3 bases, with 13 bases between them. The CDR3 region has the DNA TGTGCCAGCAGTTACGATGGCGGAGGGGACTATGGCTACACCTTC. It codes for CASSYDGGGDYGYTF.

This chain uses TRBV6-2 or TRBV6-3 with TRBJ2-1, with a possible D match to TRBD2 (6 bases). The ends were cut back, 6 bases at V and 8 bases at J, with 20 bases in the middle. Per germline, CDR1 MNHEY and CDR2 SVGEGT. The length of the CDR3 is 15 residues. The CDR3 reads CASSLRLVVQHEQFF. CDR3 in DNA: TGTGCCAGCAGCCTTCGACTAGTGGTCCAACATGAGCAGTTCTTC.

This chain joins TRBV5-6 and TRBJ2-7; 10 nucleotides align to TRBD1. The V gene's germline CDR1 is SGHDT and CDR2 YYEEEE. The CDR3 loop spans 14 amino acids. V lost 4 bases, J lost 4 bases, and 5 bases stayed unmatched. The CDR3 DNA sequence: TGTGCCAGCAGCCGAGGGACAGGGGCGTACGAGCAGTACTTC. This gives the protein CASSRGTGAYEQYF.

The V and J genes are TRBV19 and TRBJ2-1, with a tentative D call TRBD2 (6 bases). CDR1 is LNHDA, CDR2 SQIVND, per germline (reference sequence). The CDR3 runs 12 residues. V lost 5 bases to trimming and J lost 10 bases, with 12 bases between them. CDR3 protein: CASSDSGGEQFF. The DNA for the CDR3 is TGTGCCAGTAGTGACTCTGGGGGGGAGCAGTTCTTC.

There are a few counts of this clonotype. The genes are TRBV7-8 and TRBJ1-4; possible D gene TRBD1, 5 bases. The V gene lost 1 base and the J gene lost 7 bases, with 13 bases spanning the gap. Germline-derived CDR1 and CDR2 are SGHVS and FQNEAQ. The CDR3 length is 15 residues. The CDR3 region is CASSLDGGNGEKLFF. The CDR3 DNA follows: TGTGCCAGCAGCTTAGATGGGGGAAATGGTGAAAAACTGTTTTTT.

The chain recombines TRBV4-1 with TRBJ2-7; D is ambiguous. Trimming stripped 1 base from V and 5 bases from J, with 9 bases between. CDR3 length: 13 residues. CDR1 and CDR2 (germline): MGHRA, YSYEKL. The CDR3, as DNA: TGCGCCAGCAGCCAAGGTCTGGGGAACGAGCAGTACTTC. Amino acid sequence: CASSQGLGNEQYF.

This clonotype was detected a few times. V gene TRBV6-5 combines with J gene TRBJ2-5; TRBD2 matches 10 bases. The CDR3 has 16 amino acids. Germline CDR1 and CDR2: MNHEY and SVGAGI. Germline trimming cut 2 bases from V and 5 bases from J; bases unmatched to any gene: 8. The CDR3 nucleotides read TGTGCCAGCAGTTACAGAGCGGGGGGGCGTGGGGAGACCCAGTACTTC. Its translation: CASSYRAGGRGETQYF.

This clonotype was recorded many times. The rearrangement links TRBV7-6 to TRBJ2-7; perhaps TRBD2 as D (7 bases). Germline-derived CDR1 and CDR2 are SGHVS and FNYEAQ. Trimming removed 4 bases from V and 1 base from J, with 17 bases in between. The CDR3 contains 16 residues. The CDR3 protein is CASSSGGGARSYEQYF. In DNA, the CDR3 is TGTGCCAGCAGCTCCGGAGGGGGGGCGAGGTCCTACGAGCAGTACTTC.

This clonotype has more than one count but fewer than ten. The chain carries TRBV6-6 and TRBJ1-1; D unclear. CDR1 MNHNY and CDR2 SVGAGI come from the germline V gene (reference sequence). V lost 0 bases and J lost 3, with 14 bases in between. CDR3 length: 16 residues. The chain's CDR3 is CASSYSEAGEDTEAFF. The CDR3 nucleotides are TGTGCCAGCAGTTACTCGGAGGCCGGGGAGGACACTGAAGCTTTCTTT.

This clonotype was found many times. The J gene is TRBJ2-3, the V gene TRBV6-1; 11 bases fit TRBD2. The V gene end was trimmed by 8 bases and the J gene end by 1 base; junction bases not matched to a gene: 11. Germline CDR1 is MNHNS and CDR2 is SASEGT. The CDR3 consists of 17 residues. The CDR3 is CASAGPTLAGGTDTQYF. CDR3 DNA: TGTGCCAGCGCAGGACCCACACTAGCGGGAGGCACAGATACGCAGTATTTT.

The chain has TRBV7-6 and TRBJ2-4; D not resolved. Germline V gene sequence: CDR1 SGHVS, CDR2 FNYEAQ. This CDR3 has 16 amino acids. V was pared by 4 bases and J by 0 bases, with 13 bases between. Written as DNA, the CDR3 is TGTGCCAGCAGCTCCAGCCAGTTTGTAGCCAAAAACATTCAGTACTTC. Amino acids: CASSSSQFVAKNIQYF.

The table lists this clonotype with a few counts. The rearrangement uses TRBV6-2 or TRBV6-3 and TRBJ2-1; possible D gene TRBD2, 6 bases. Germline lookup yields CDR1 MNHEY and CDR2 SVGEGT. The CDR3 covers 19 residues. V shed 2 bases and J shed 7 bases, with 27 bases lying between them. Here the CDR3 reads CASSYPGLIALPVGNEQFF. For the CDR3, the DNA is TGTGCCAGCAGTTACCCGGGACTTATAGCCCTCCCCGTAGGGAATGAGCAGTTCTTC.

Many counts were recorded for this clonotype. The rearrangement joins TRBV6-1 to TRBJ2-6, with a possible D match to TRBD1 (5 bases). The CDR3 length is 15 residues. V was pared by 4 bases and J by 0 bases, with 7 bases between. Germline CDR1 MNHNS, CDR2 SASEGT. The CDR3 is CASSAGHSGANVLTF. CDR3 DNA sequence: TGTGCCAGCAGTGCAGGGCACTCTGGGGCCAACGTCCTGACTTTC.

This clonotype was counted a few times. The rearrangement joins TRBV7-9 to TRBJ1-2; 7 nucleotides align to TRBD1. J was trimmed by 10 bases and V by 5 bases; bases with no gene match: 4. This CDR3 comprises 11 residues. The germline V gene has CDR1 SEHNR and CDR2 FQNEAQ (reference sequence). The DNA of the CDR3 is TGTGCCAGCAGCGCACAGGGGTTCTACACCTTC. Protein sequence: CASSAQGFYTF.

This clonotype was found many times. This chain uses TRBV19 with TRBJ1-1; D possibly corresponds to TRBD1 (5 bases). Germline CDR1 reads LNHDA; CDR2 reads SQIVND (reference sequence). V lost 3 bases, J lost 1 base, and 9 bases lay in between. The CDR3 sequence is 14 residues long. Written as DNA, the CDR3 is TGTGCCAGTAGTATCGGGGCAGAGAACACTGAAGCTTTCTTT. This encodes CASSIGAENTEAFF.

The rearrangement links TRBV7-9 to TRBJ2-3; D is uncertain. From germline, CDR1 is SEHNR and CDR2 FQNEAQ (reference sequence). This CDR3 comprises 14 residues. Trimming removed 7 bases from V and 0 bases from J, with 11 bases in between. The CDR3: CASTRRESTDTQYF. Written as DNA, the CDR3 is TGTGCCAGCACCCGAAGGGAAAGCACAGATACGCAGTATTTT.

This clonotype was recorded at least ten times. The chain uses TRBV7-9 and TRBJ2-7; D not resolved. Germline CDR1 SEHNR, CDR2 FQNEAQ (reference sequence). The CDR3 is 12 amino acids. The V end lost 5 bases, the J end lost 0 bases, and 5 bases lay between the germline ends. The CDR3 loop is CASSPNSYEQYF. CDR3 in DNA: TGTGCCAGCAGCCCCAACTCCTACGAGCAGTACTTC.

About this clonotype: A much larger clone lies a single base off, so this may be a read error. The genes are TRBV7-2 and TRBJ2-5, with D tentatively TRBD1 (6 bases). The CDR3 covers 17 residues. Deletions cut 1 base from V and 5 bases from J, with 20 bases between. CDR1 SGHTA and CDR2 FQGNSA come from the germline V gene. The CDR3 nucleotides are TGTGCCAGCAGCTTAGGGGAGAGGTGGGGGCGAGGGGAGACCCAGTACTTC. Its protein product is CASSLGERWGRGETQYF.

V usage is TRBV20-1 and J usage is TRBJ2-5; the D gene is possibly TRBD1 (7 bases). The V end was cut by 0 bases, the J end by 5 bases, with 22 bases between. The germline CDR1 and CDR2 sequences are DFQATT and SNEGSKA (reference sequence). This CDR3 comprises 17 residues. CDR3 loop: CSARDFRLDREVETQYF. CDR3 DNA: TGCAGTGCTAGAGATTTCCGTCTCGACAGGGAGGTGGAGACCCAGTACTTC.